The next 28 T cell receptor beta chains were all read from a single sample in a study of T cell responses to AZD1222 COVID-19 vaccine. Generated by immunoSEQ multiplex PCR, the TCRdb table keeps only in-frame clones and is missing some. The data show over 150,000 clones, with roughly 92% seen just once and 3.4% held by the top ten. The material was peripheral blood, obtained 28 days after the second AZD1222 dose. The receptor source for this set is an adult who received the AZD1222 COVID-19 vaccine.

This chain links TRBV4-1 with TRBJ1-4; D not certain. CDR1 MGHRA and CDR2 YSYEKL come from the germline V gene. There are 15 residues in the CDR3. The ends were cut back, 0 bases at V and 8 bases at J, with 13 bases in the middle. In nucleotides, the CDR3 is TGCGCCAGCAGCCAAGACAATTATTCTTTGGAAAAACTGTTTTTT. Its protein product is CASSQDNYSLEKLFF.

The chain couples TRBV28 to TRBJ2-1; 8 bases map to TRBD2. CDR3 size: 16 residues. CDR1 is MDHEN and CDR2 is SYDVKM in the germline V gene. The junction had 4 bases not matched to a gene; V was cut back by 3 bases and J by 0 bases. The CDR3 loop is CASSFPGLGSYNEQFF. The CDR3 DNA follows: TGTGCCAGCAGTTTCCCGGGACTAGGCTCCTACAATGAGCAGTTCTTC.

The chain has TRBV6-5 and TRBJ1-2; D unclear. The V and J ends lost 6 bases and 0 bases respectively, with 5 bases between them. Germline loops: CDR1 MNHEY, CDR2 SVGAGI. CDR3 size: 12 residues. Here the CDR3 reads CASRYTNYGYTF. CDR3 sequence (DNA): TGTGCCAGCAGATACACTAACTATGGCTACACCTTC.

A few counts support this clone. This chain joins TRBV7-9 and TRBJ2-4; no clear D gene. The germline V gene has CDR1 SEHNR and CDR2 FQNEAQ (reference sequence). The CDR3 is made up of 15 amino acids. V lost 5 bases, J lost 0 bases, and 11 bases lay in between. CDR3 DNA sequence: TGTGCCAGCAGCCGTTTAGGGCTAGCCAAAAACATTCAGTACTTC. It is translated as CASSRLGLAKNIQYF.

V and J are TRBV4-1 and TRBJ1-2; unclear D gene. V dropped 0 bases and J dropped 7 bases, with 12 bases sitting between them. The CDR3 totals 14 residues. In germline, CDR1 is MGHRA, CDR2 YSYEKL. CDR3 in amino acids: CASSQDQGVSGYTF. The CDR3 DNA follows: TGCGCCAGCAGCCAAGATCAAGGTGTCTCTGGCTACACCTTC.

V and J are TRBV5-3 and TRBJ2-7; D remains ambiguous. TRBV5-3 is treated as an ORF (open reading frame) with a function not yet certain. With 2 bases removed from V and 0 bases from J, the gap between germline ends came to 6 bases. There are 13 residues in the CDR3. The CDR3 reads CARSLGSSYEQYF. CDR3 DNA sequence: TGTGCCAGAAGCTTAGGCAGCTCCTACGAGCAGTACTTC.

CDR3 amino acids: CASSVPGTGVYGYTF. The CDR3 DNA reads as TGTGCCAGCAGTGTCCCCGGGACAGGGGTTTATGGCTACACCTTC. The rearrangement links TRBV28 to TRBJ1-2; TRBD1 agrees at 10 bases. Germline assignment: CDR1 MDHEN and CDR2 SYDVKM. This CDR3 is 15 amino acids long. V lost 5 bases, J lost 5 bases, and 8 bases stayed unmatched.

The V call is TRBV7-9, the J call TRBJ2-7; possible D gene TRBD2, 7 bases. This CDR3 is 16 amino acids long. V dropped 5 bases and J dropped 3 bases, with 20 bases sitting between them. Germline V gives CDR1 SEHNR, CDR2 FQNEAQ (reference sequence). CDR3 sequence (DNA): TGTGCCAGCAGCCGCCGCGGGGGAGGGGGTGACTACGAGCAGTACTTC. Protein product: CASSRRGGGGDYEQYF. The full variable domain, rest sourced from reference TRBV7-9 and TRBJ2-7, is DTGVSQNPRHKITKRGQNVTFRCDPISEHNRLYWYRQTLGQGPEFLTYFQNEAQLEKSRLLSDRFSAERPKGSFSTLEIQRTEQGDSAMYLCASSRRGGGGDYEQYFGPGTRLTVT.

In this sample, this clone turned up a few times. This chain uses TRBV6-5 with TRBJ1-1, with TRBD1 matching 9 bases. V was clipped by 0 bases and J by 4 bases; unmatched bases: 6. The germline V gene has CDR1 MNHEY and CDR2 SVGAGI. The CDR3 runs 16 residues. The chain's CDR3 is CASSYSPQGAGTEAFF. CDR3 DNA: TGTGCCAGCAGTTACTCCCCACAGGGGGCGGGCACTGAAGCTTTCTTT.

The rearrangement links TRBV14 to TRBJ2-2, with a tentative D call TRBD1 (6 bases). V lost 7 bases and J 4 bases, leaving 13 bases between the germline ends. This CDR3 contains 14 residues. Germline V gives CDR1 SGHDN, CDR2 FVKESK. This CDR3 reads CASIERGTTGELFF. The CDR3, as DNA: TGTGCCAGCATCGAGAGGGGGACCACCGGGGAGCTGTTTTTT.

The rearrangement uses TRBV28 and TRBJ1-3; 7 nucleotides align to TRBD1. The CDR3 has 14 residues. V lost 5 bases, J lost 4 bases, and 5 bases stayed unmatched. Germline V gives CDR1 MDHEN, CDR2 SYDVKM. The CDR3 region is CASSMTGLGNTIYF. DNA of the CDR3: TGTGCCAGCAGTATGACAGGGTTAGGAAACACCATATATTTT.

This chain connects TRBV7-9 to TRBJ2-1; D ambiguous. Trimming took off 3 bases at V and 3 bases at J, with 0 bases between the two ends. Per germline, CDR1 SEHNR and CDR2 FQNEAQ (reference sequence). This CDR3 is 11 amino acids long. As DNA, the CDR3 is TGTGCCAGCAGCTTCTACAATGAGCAGTTCTTC. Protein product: CASSFYNEQFF.

CDR3 region: CASSLVEGVATEAFF. Written as DNA, the CDR3 is TGTGCCAGCAGCTTGGTAGAGGGAGTGGCCACTGAAGCTTTCTTT. This chain uses TRBV5-4 with TRBJ1-1, with D hard to call. Germline V gene lookup returns CDR1 SGHNT and CDR2 YYREEE (reference sequence). V lost 0 bases to trimming and J lost 4 bases, with 13 bases between them. CDR3 length equals 15 residues.

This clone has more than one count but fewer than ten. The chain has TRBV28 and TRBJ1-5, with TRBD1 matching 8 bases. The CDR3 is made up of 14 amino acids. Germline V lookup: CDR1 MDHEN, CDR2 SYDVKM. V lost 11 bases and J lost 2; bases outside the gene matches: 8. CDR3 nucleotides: TGTGCCGTGACAGGGGCTGTCCGCAATCAGCCCCAGCATTTT. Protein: CAVTGAVRNQPQHF.

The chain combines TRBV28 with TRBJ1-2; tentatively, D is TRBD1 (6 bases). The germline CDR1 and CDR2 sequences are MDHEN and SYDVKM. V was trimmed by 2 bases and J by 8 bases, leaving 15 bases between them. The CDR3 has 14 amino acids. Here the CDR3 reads CASSLLGPQGGYTF. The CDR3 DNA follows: TGTGCCAGCAGTTTACTCGGACCCCAGGGGGGCTACACCTTC.

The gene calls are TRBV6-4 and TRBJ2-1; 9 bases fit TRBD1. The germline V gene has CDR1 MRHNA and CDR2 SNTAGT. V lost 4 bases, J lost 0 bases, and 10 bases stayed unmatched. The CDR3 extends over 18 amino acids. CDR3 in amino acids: CASSGINRGLTSYNEQFF. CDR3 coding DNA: TGTGCCAGCAGTGGGATAAACAGGGGGCTAACCTCCTACAATGAGCAGTTCTTC.

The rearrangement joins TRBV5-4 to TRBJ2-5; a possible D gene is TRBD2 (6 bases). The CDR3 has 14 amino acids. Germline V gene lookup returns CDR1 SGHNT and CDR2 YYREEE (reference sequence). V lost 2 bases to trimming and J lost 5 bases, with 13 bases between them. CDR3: CASSLRPAGETQYF. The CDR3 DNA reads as TGTGCCAGCAGCTTAAGACCCGCGGGGGAGACCCAGTACTTC. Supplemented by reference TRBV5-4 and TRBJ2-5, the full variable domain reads ETGVTQSPTHLIKTRGQQVTLRCSSQSGHNTVSWYQQALGQGPQFIFQYYREEENGRGNFPPRFSGLQFPNYSSELNVNALELDDSALYLCASSLRPAGETQYFGPGTRLLVL.

The CDR3 spells CASSRRPSYNEQFF. The CDR3 DNA follows: TGTGCCAGCAGCCGTCGGCCTTCCTACAATGAGCAGTTCTTC. The V call is TRBV14, the J call TRBJ2-1, with D hard to call. The ends were cut back, 4 bases at V and 1 base at J, with 8 bases in the middle. The germline gives CDR1 SGHDN, CDR2 FVKESK. The CDR3 loop spans 14 amino acids.

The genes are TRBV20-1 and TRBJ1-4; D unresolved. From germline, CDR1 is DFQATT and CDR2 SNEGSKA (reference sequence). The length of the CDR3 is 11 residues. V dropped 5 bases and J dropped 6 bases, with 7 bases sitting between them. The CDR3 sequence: CSAVGDEKLFF. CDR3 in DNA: TGCAGTGCTGTCGGAGATGAAAAACTGTTTTTT.

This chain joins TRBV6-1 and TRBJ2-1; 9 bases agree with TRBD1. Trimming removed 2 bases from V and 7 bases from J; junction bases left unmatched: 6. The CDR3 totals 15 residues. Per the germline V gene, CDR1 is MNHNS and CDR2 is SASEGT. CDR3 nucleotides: TGTGCCAGCAGTGAACTCGGACAGGGGAAGAATGAGCAGTTCTTC. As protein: CASSELGQGKNEQFF.

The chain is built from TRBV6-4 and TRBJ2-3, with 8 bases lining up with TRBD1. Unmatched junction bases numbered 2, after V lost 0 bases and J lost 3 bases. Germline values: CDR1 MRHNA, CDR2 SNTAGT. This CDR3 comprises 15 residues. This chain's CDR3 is CASSDSGQATDTQYF. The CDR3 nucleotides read TGTGCCAGCAGTGACTCGGGACAGGCAACAGATACGCAGTATTTT.

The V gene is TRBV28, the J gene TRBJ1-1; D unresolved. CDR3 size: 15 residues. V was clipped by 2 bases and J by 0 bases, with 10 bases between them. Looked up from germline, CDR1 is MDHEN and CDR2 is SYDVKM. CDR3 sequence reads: CASSLPTVMNTEAFF. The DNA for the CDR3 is TGTGCCAGCAGTTTACCTACAGTTATGAACACTGAAGCTTTCTTT.

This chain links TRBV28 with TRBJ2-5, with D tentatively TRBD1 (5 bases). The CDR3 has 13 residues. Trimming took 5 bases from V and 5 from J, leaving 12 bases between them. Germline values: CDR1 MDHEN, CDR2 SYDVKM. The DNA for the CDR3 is TGTGCCAGCAGTCAGGCAGGGCGGGAGACCCAGTACTTC. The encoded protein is CASSQAGRETQYF.

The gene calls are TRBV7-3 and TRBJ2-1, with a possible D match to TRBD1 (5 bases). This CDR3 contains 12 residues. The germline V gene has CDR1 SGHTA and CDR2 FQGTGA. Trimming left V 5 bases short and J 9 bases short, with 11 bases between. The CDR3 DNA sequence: TGTGCCAGCAGCACCAGGGTGGCTGAGCAGTTCTTC. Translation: CASSTRVAEQFF.

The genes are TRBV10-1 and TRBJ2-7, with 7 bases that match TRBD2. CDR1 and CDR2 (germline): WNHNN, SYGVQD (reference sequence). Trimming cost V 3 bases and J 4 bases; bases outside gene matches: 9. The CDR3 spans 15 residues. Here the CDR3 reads CASSDSAGAVYEQYF. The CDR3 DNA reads TGCGCCAGCAGTGATTCGGCGGGAGCAGTGTACGAGCAGTACTTC.

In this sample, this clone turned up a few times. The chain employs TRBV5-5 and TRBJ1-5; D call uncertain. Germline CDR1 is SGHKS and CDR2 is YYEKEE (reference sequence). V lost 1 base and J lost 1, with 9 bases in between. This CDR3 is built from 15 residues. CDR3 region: CASSLFSPSNQPQHF. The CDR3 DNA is TGTGCCAGCAGCTTGTTCTCCCCCAGCAATCAGCCCCAGCATTTT.

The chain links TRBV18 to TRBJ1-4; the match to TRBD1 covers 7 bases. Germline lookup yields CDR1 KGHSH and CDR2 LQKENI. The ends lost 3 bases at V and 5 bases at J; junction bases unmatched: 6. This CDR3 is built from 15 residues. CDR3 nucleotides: TGTGCCAGCTCACCCAGACAGGGAGGAAATGAAAAACTGTTTTTT. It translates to CASSPRQGGNEKLFF. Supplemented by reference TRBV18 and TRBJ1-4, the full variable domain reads NAGVMQNPRHLVRRRGQEARLRCSPMKGHSHVYWYRQLPEEGLKFMVYLQKENIIDESGMPKERFSAEFPKEGPSILRIQQVVRGDSAAYFCASSPRQGGNEKLFFGSGTQLSVL.

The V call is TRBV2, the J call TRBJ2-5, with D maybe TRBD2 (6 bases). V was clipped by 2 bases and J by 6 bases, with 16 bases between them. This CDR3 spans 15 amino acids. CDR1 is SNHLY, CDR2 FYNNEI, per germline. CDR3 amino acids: CASSELGLATKTQYF. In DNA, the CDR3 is TGTGCCAGCAGTGAATTAGGGCTAGCGACTAAGACCCAGTACTTC.